The rows below give T cell receptor beta chains drawn from one sample of a study of CD8 T cells in ankylosing spondylitis. In TCRdb, the 5' RACE reads were re-called with MiXCR into one record per CDR3 protein. The sample holds roughly 440,000 distinct CDR3 sequences, roughly 17% seen once. The sample consisted of blood, either unsorted or a sorted T cell fraction (not recorded which). These receptors originate from a male donor with ankylosing spondylitis. Both conserved end residues are part of each CDR3. Fields, in order: V gene, J gene, CDR3 protein.

TRBV7-2	TRBJ2-1	CASSLKREGNNEQFF
TRBV9	TRBJ2-2	CASSVVDTGELFF
TRBV6-1	TRBJ1-4	CASSARGWDEKLFF
TRBV20-1	TRBJ2-3	CSAFNRDPMGTDTQYF
TRBV18	TRBJ1-2	CASSEEFYYGYTF
TRBV7-2	TRBJ1-1	CASSFNGNAEAFF
TRBV3-1	TRBJ2-3	CASSQRSGDTDTQYF
TRBV12-3/TRBV12-4	TRBJ2-3	CASSFGGRDTQYF
TRBV5-6	TRBJ1-2	CASSLDGGYTF
TRBV29-1	TRBJ2-5	CSVNPPRDQETQYF
TRBV3-1	TRBJ2-7	CASSHQGAREQYF
TRBV20-1	TRBJ2-3	CSAANTDTQYF
TRBV10-3	TRBJ2-5	CAISETTQETQYF
TRBV7-2	TRBJ1-5	CASSSDRDQPQHF
TRBV5-6	TRBJ1-2	CASSLGTGPSWYGYTF
TRBV7-6	TRBJ1-4	CASSLVGGEKLFF
TRBV29-1	TRBJ1-1	CSVGVGGSTEAFF
TRBV11-3	TRBJ2-1	CASSPKGGGVGNEQFF
TRBV7-2	TRBJ1-1	CASSLVALTGWDTEAFF
TRBV7-2	TRBJ2-1	CASSKSSGSENEQFF
TRBV12-3/TRBV12-4	TRBJ2-7	CASSFLGGPYEQYF
TRBV5-1	TRBJ2-5	CASSLGQAQETQYF
TRBV2	TRBJ1-2	CASIMVGTDPYGYTF
TRBV5-1	TRBJ2-3	CASSSFVPGGVVTDTQYF
TRBV6-2/TRBV6-3	TRBJ1-5	CASSYGGEHSNQPQHF
TRBV6-1	TRBJ2-1	CASTRTGDNEQFF
TRBV30	TRBJ1-1	CAWNPGHLNTEAFF
TRBV11-2	TRBJ2-3	CASSFGRTATDTQYF
TRBV3-1	TRBJ2-5	CASSASGGYQETQYF
TRBV6-1	TRBJ2-7	CASSELAGGKLEQYF
TRBV20-1	TRBJ2-1	CSAKASPGKDEQFF
TRBV4-2	TRBJ2-3	CASSPLQRGLSTDTQYF
TRBV20-1	TRBJ2-5	CSARGPTAGITQETQYF
TRBV6-6	TRBJ1-1	CASSYFQGTEAFF
TRBV11-2	TRBJ2-7	CASSMGGDRGYEQYF
TRBV5-1	TRBJ1-1	CASSNAMNTEAFF
TRBV20-1	TRBJ1-5	CSAWTGGNQPQHF
TRBV20-1	TRBJ1-2	CSARDQSRGNYGYTF
TRBV2	TRBJ1-4	CASARDLATNEKLFF
TRBV12-3/TRBV12-4	TRBJ2-7	CASSLPGPGHEQYF
TRBV3-1	TRBJ1-2	CASSQGLTTGGYTF
TRBV7-2	TRBJ2-1	CASSSAASSYNEQFF
TRBV20-1	TRBJ1-2	CSAAGQYYGYTF
TRBV19	TRBJ1-1	CARYGPIDRNTEAFF